This TCR beta chain comes out of a study of T cell responses to AZD1222 COVID-19 vaccine. The CDR3 has 12 amino acids. CDR1 SNHLY and CDR2 FYNNEI come from the germline V gene. With 6 bases removed from V and 5 bases from J, the gap between germline ends came to 10 bases. This clone was seen only once. Measured with immunoSEQ multiplex PCR; TCRdb has only the in-frame clones, and not every one. Of some 90,000 clones listed, less than 90% were seen once; the top ten hold around 5%. The starting material was peripheral blood, obtained 28 days after the second AZD1222 dose. The rearrangement joins TRBV2 to TRBJ1-2; D is unresolved. The receptor comes from an adult who received the AZD1222 COVID-19 vaccine. The CDR3 here is CASSVGGYGYTF. The CDR3 DNA reads TGTGCCAGCAGCGTCGGAGGGTATGGCTACACCTTC.